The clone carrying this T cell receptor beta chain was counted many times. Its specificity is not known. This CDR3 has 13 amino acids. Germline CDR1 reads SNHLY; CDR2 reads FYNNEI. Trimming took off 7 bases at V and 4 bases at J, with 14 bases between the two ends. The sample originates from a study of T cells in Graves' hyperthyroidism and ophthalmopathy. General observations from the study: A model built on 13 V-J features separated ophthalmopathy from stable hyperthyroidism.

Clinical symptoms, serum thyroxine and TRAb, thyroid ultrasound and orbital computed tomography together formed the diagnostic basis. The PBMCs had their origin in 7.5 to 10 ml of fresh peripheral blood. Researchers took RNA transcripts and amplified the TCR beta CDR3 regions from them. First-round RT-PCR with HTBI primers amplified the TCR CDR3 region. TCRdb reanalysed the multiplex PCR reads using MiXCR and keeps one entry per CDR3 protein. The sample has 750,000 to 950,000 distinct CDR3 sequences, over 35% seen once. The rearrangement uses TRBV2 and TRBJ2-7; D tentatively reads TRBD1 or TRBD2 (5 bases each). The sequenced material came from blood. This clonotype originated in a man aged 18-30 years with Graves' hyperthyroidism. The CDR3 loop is CASTWDPGYEQYF. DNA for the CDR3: TGTGCCAGCACTTGGGACCCAGGGTACGAGCAGTACTTC.